This T cell receptor (beta chain) was observed in a study of T cell responses to AZD1222 COVID-19 vaccine. Study-wide results and limits: The study found vaccine-associated CD4 TCRs spanning spike, dominant at 160-218 and 743-854. Just five to seven people given AZD1222 tested seropositive at baseline. Donors were largely white British and mainly female; clonal diversity was possibly underestimated.

A note on this clone: The antigen is undetermined.

Using immunoSEQ multiplex PCR, the repertoire was profiled, and TCRdb retains in-frame clones only, with some absent. The table records about 200,000 clones, approximately 94% of them present only once. The sequences come from peripheral blood, collected 28 days after the second dose of the MenACWY control vaccine. This receptor was identified in an adult who received the MenACWY meningococcal vaccine as a control.

Here the CDR3 reads CASSWTGPTYNSPLHF. The CDR3 coding sequence is TGTGCCAGCAGCTGGACAGGACCTACCTATAATTCACCCCTCCACTTT. This chain joins TRBV7-9 and TRBJ1-6, with 7 bases that match TRBD1. The CDR3 contains 16 residues. J lost 2 bases, V lost 4 bases, and 5 bases had no gene match. Looked up from germline, CDR1 is SEHNR and CDR2 is FQNEAQ (reference sequence).